The entry below gives a single TCR beta chain sequence along with its context. Original handling: Cell counts per sample came from amplifying reference gene primers. Profiled with immunoSEQ multiplex PCR; TCRdb holds only in-frame clones, not every one. Clonal size and the V and J genes are those of that table, whereas D and trimming came from the DNA. The repertoire holds about 280,000 clones, with over 75% as singletons. Germline CDR1 is SGHTA and CDR2 is FQGNSA. The CDR3 runs to 16 residues. V was clipped by 1 base and J by 4 bases; unmatched bases: 6. These data are taken from a study of blood T cell repertoires in COVID-19. Study details: Acute-phase and convalescent COVID-19 samples originated in the United States, Italy and Spain.

The chain recombines TRBV7-2 with TRBJ1-4; 7 bases line up with TRBD1. The clonotype originates from a human donor in a cohort sampled during active COVID-19. The specimen was peripheral blood. CDR3 bases: TGTGCCAGCAGCTTAGGGAGGGGGCTCAATAATGAAAAACTGTTTTTT. Protein product: CASSLGRGLNNEKLFF.